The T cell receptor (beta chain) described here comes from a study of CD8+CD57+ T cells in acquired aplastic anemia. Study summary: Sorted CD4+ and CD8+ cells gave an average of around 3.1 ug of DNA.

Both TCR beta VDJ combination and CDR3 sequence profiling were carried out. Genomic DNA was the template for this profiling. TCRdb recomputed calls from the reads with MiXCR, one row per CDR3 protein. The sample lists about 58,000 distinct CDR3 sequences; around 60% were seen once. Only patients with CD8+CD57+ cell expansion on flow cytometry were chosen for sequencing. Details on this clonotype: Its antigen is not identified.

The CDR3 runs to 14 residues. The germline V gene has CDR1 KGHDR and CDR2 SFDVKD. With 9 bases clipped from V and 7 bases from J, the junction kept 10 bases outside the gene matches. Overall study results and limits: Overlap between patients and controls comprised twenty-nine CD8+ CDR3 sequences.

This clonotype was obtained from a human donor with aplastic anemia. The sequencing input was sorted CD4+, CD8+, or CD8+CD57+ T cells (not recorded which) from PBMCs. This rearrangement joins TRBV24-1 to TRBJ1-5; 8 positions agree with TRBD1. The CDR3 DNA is TGTGCCACCGCGAGACAGGGGCCCCACCAGCCCCAGCATTTT. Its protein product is CATARQGPHQPQHF.